This T cell receptor beta chain emerged from a study of blood T cell repertoires in COVID-19. Looking at the study overall: The samples span acute and convalescent COVID-19 from the United States, Italy and Spain.

Germline lookup yields CDR1 SGHAT and CDR2 FQNNGV. CDR3 length equals 15 residues. J gave up 2 bases and V 4 bases, and 8 bases lay outside the gene matches. The study recruited people aged 18 to 89 years across 24 US areas. Recovered Cohort 3 donors showed two negative PCRs, clearance, or symptom resolution. Original processing notes: Amplification with reference gene primers provided the estimates of nucleated cell counts. The protocol was immunoSEQ multiplex PCR, while the TCRdb copy is restricted to in-frame clones and leaves out a portion. V and J calls and clone size are as listed in that table; D and trimming were resolved from the DNA. The sample has 160,000 or so clones, 80% seen once; the top ten hold 3.4%.

The source material was PBMCs or T cells enriched from blood (not recorded which). This sequence joins TRBV11-2 and TRBJ2-7, with 7 bases that match TRBD1. This clonotype was obtained from a woman aged 55-70 years who had recovered from COVID-19. The CDR3 nucleotides read TGTGCCAGCAGCTCTACAAGGACAGGCCCCTACGAGCAGTACTTC. Amino acids: CASSSTRTGPYEQYF.